These T cell receptor beta chains were read from a single sample in a study of OX40 agonist ivuxolimab in advanced cancers. Method: immunoSEQ multiplex PCR; TCRdb's copy keeps in-frame clones and lacks some. The sample yields under 95,000 clones, roughly 84% seen once. The source material was CD4+ or CD8+ T cells sorted from blood, sampled in a trial of the OX40 agonist ivuxolimab. These receptors were taken from an adult with an advanced solid tumor such as melanoma, head and neck, liver or kidney cancer. CDR3s include the opening cysteine and the closing phenylalanine or tryptophan. The order of the fields is clone size, J gene, V gene, D gene, CDR3 DNA, CDR3 protein. D genes are given only for firm matches. Size tells how often a clone was seen (once, few, many) or the class of an expanded clone, and some rows leave it out.

few,TRBJ1-1,TRBV5-8,-,TGTGCCAGCTACATGGGCCCGAGGGTGAACACTGAAGCTTTCTTT,CASYMGPRVNTEAFF
-,TRBJ1-3,TRBV7-2,TRBD1,TGTGCCAGCAGCTTAAAAGCACGAGACAGGGGGTTTTTAGGAAACACCATATATTTT,CASSLKARDRGFLGNTIYF
-,TRBJ1-6,TRBV7-3,TRBD1,TGTGCCAGCAGGATCGGGACAGAGGGATCACCCCTCCACTTT,CASRIGTEGSPLHF
many,TRBJ1-6,TRBV29-1,TRBD1,TGCAGCGTTCGTTCAGGGACAGCTAATAATTCACCCCTCCACTTT,CSVRSGTANNSPLHF
few,TRBJ1-6,TRBV2,TRBD1,TGTGCCAGCAGTGGCAGGCAGGGGGTCGGTTCACCCCTCCACTTT,CASSGRQGVGSPLHF
-,TRBJ1-1,TRBV7-6,TRBD1,TGTGCCAGCAGCTTAGCTGGGACAGTGAACACTGAAGCTTTCTTT,CASSLAGTVNTEAFF
-,TRBJ2-1,TRBV19,TRBD2,TGTGCCAGTAGTATAGATCGGCTAGCGGGGGGTTATAGCTATGAGCAGTTCTTC,CASSIDRLAGGYSYEQFF
-,TRBJ2-6,TRBV11-2,-,TGTGCCAGCAGCCCCCGGGACTCTGGGGCCAACGTCCTGACTTTC,CASSPRDSGANVLTF
-,TRBJ2-1,TRBV7-2,-,TGTGCCAGCACCGTGGGGGGGCTCCGCTCCTACAATGAGCAGTTCTTC,CASTVGGLRSYNEQFF
-,TRBJ1-2,TRBV6-6,-,TGTGCCAGCAGTCGTGAGGGGGTGGTCTATGGCTACACCTTC,CASSREGVVYGYTF
-,TRBJ2-4,TRBV7-8,-,TGTGCCAGCAGCGGCGTACCGAGGGGGAGTCTGGCCAAAAACATTCAGTACTTC,CASSGVPRGSLAKNIQYF
-,TRBJ2-5,TRBV2,TRBD2,TGTGCCAGCAGTGGTTCTAGCGGATACCAAGAGACCCAGTACTTC,CASSGSSGYQETQYF
-,TRBJ1-3,TRBV5-1,TRBD1,TGCGCCAGCAGCCCTCGGACAGGATCAGGAAACACCATATATTTT,CASSPRTGSGNTIYF
-,TRBJ1-5,TRBV6-5,TRBD1,TGTGCCAGCAGGGGACAGGGGAACCAGCCCCAGCATTTT,CASRGQGNQPQHF
-,TRBJ2-3,TRBV6-5,-,TGTGCCAGCAGTTACTCGTTCGGGATGGCGCAGTATTTT,CASSYSFGMAQYF
-,TRBJ1-3,TRBV18,TRBD1,TGTGCCAGCTCGGAGGGACAGAGAAACACCATATATTTT,CASSEGQRNTIYF
-,TRBJ1-6,TRBV11-2,-,TGTGCCAGCAGCCTACTGGGCGGGAATAATTCACCCCTCCACTTT,CASSLLGGNNSPLHF
-,TRBJ1-1,TRBV4-2,-,TGTGCCAGCAGCCAAGGGAGGCTCACTGAAGCTTTCTTT,CASSQGRLTEAFF
-,TRBJ1-6,TRBV5-5,-,TGTGCCAGCAGCTTGGCCGGGGGTACGACGTCACCCCTCCACTTT,CASSLAGGTTSPLHF
-,TRBJ2-4,TRBV19,-,TGTGCCAGTAGTTACTCAGGGGGGATCTTGACGAACATTCAGTACTTC,CASSYSGGILTNIQYF
few,TRBJ2-1,TRBV2,TRBD1,TGTGCCAGCAGTGCATCCTACAGGGGATACAATGAGCAGTTCTTC,CASSASYRGYNEQFF
-,TRBJ1-6,TRBV7-3,-,TGTGCCAGCAGCATCGACGGAACCTATAATTCACCCCTCCACTTT,CASSIDGTYNSPLHF
-,TRBJ2-1,TRBV4-3,-,TGCGCCAGCAGCCAAGGGGGGCTCGGCTCCTACAATGAGCAGTTCTTC,CASSQGGLGSYNEQFF
-,TRBJ2-5,TRBV7-7,-,TGTGCCAGCAGCTTGCAGGGGGGACAAGAGACCCAGTACTTC,CASSLQGGQETQYF
-,TRBJ1-5,TRBV28,TRBD1,TGTGCCAGCAGTTCCCGGTATAGGAGGGGGACAGGGGGCGATAGCAATCAGCCCCAGCATTTT,CASSSRYRRGTGGDSNQPQHF
once,TRBJ2-5,TRBV7-2,TRBD2,TGTGCCAGCAGCCTCCTAGCGGGGGAGGGCCTGACCCAGTACTTC,CASSLLAGEGLTQYF
-,TRBJ2-1,TRBV27,TRBD2,TGTGCCAGCAAGACGGGGGGGATCCACAATGAGCAGTTCTTC,CASKTGGIHNEQFF
-,TRBJ1-6,TRBV5-4,-,TGTGCCAGCAGCCAGAATAGACAGTTGGATTCACCCCTCCACTTT,CASSQNRQLDSPLHF
once,TRBJ1-6,TRBV30,TRBD1,TGTGCCTGGAGTGCCTACCCCAGGGACAGGTATAATTCACCCCTCCACTTT,CAWSAYPRDRYNSPLHF
-,TRBJ2-7,TRBV5-6,TRBD1,TGTGCCAGCAGCACCTACGCCGGGACAGGCGTCTACGAGCAGTACTTC,CASSTYAGTGVYEQYF
-,TRBJ1-1,TRBV11-3,-,TGTGCCAGCAGCTTAGACGGCACTGAAGCTTTCTTT,CASSLDGTEAFF
-,TRBJ1-1,TRBV18,-,TGTGCCAGCTCACCAACGGGAACTATGAACACTGAAGCTTTCTTT,CASSPTGTMNTEAFF
-,TRBJ2-1,TRBV9,TRBD2,TGTGCCAGCAGCCCTTCAGCGGGGGCGAACTACAATGAGCAGTTCTTC,CASSPSAGANYNEQFF
-,TRBJ1-4,TRBV7-9,-,TGTGCCAGCAGCTTAGAAGGGCTGGGAGAAAAACTGTTTTTT,CASSLEGLGEKLFF
-,TRBJ2-7,TRBV2,-,TGTGCCAGCAGCCTACCTTTGGGGGAGCAGTACTTC,CASSLPLGEQYF
-,TRBJ1-4,TRBV19,-,TGTGCCAGTAGTGCCGGGCCGCTACGGGGAGAAAAACTGTTTTTT,CASSAGPLRGEKLFF
-,TRBJ1-1,TRBV18,-,TGTGCCAGCTCACCAACTGAGGGCTTGAACACTGAAGCTTTCTTT,CASSPTEGLNTEAFF
-,TRBJ1-5,TRBV19,TRBD1,TGTGCCAGTCACATACAGGGGAGGGGGCCCCAGCATTTT,CASHIQGRGPQHF
-,TRBJ2-3,TRBV7-3,-,TGTGCCAGCAGCTCGATGACAGGCAGTGATACGCAGTATTTT,CASSSMTGSDTQYF
-,TRBJ1-6,TRBV5-8,-,TGTGCCAGCGGCCCACGAAATTCACCCCTCCACTTT,CASGPRNSPLHF
-,TRBJ1-1,TRBV7-9,-,TGTGCCAGCAGCATACGGACAGCGAACACTGAAGCTTTCTTT,CASSIRTANTEAFF
once,TRBJ2-7,TRBV7-9,-,TGTGCCAGCAGCTTAAGAGAGGACGAGCAGTACTTC,CASSLREDEQYF